The T cell receptor beta chain under discussion was sequenced for a study of shared clonotypes between healthy human individuals. Authors' analysis steps: Sequence data from immunoSEQ were junction-only and lacked quality scores; consequently, filtering differed. Generated by immunoSEQ multiplex PCR, the TCRdb table keeps only in-frame clones and is missing some. V and J calls and clone size are those listed in that table; D and trimming were worked out from the DNA. This table holds around 1.9 million clones, around 93% found once. CD45RO-negative, CCR7-selected cells formed the naive CD8 fraction, which excluded terminally differentiated effector memory CD45RA+ cells. V dropped 6 bases and J dropped 5 bases, with 11 bases sitting between them. The CDR3 loop spans 12 amino acids. Germline V gene lookup returns CDR1 MNHNS and CDR2 SASEGT.

The specimen sequenced was naive CD8+ T cells from PBMCs. The J gene is TRBJ2-7, the V gene TRBV6-1; tentative D call: TRBD2 (5 bases). This receptor was identified in a man aged 18 to 35 in good health. Some clones in this sample may be carry-over from other donors' samples. CDR3 loop: CASSADWNEQYF. The CDR3 DNA sequence: TGTGCCAGCAGCGCGGACTGGAACGAGCAGTACTTC.